This TCR beta chain was captured by sequencing in a study of response to subunit inactivated influenza vaccine. Study-wide points: Authors suggested each seasonal flu vaccination may recruit only limited numbers of new T cells.

Concerning this clonotype: Its antigen is still unknown.

TCRdb re-derived calls from the RT-PCR reads in MiXCR, one entry per CDR3 protein. The sample contains 300,000 to 350,000 distinct CDR3 sequences, over 20% of which appear only once. V was trimmed by 6 bases and J by 3 bases, leaving 9 bases between them. Germline values: CDR1 DFQATT, CDR2 SNEGSKA (reference sequence). The CDR3 extends over 11 amino acids. Specimen: PBMCs from blood, collected about 20 months after vaccination. The chain links TRBV20-1 to TRBJ2-7; D remains unclear. This clonotype originated in a man aged 45 to 70 who received an inactivated influenza vaccine. This chain's CDR3 is CSAPNIYEQYF. The CDR3 DNA follows: TGCAGTGCCCCCAACATCTACGAGCAGTACTTC.